This passage covers 31 T cell receptor beta chains from one sample sequenced in a study of T cell repertoires in cytomegalovirus infection. MiXCR, run by TCRdb on the reads, gives a single entry per CDR3 protein. This table holds 480,000 or so distinct CDR3 sequences, about 11% found once. The source material was PBMCs. The source of these receptors is a human donor in good health (CMV status not recorded). Some clones in this sample may be carry-over from other donors' samples.

The chain is built from TRBV20-1 and TRBJ1-5; no clear D. The length of the CDR3 is 13 residues. The V end was cut by 2 bases, the J end by 6 bases, with 11 bases between. Germline V gene sequence: CDR1 DFQATT, CDR2 SNEGSKA (reference sequence). This chain's CDR3 is CSARTGVAQPQHF. The CDR3 DNA is TGCAGTGCTAGAACCGGGGTAGCTCAGCCCCAGCATTTT.

There are many counts of this clonotype. V and J are TRBV7-9 and TRBJ2-5, with 9 positions matching TRBD2. Trimming removed 5 bases from V and 6 bases from J; junction bases left unmatched: 10. Germline loops: CDR1 SEHNR, CDR2 FQNEAQ (reference sequence). The CDR3 covers 15 residues. CDR3 protein: CASSETYSGSQTQYF. CDR3 coding DNA: TGTGCCAGCAGCGAGACCTATAGCGGGAGCCAGACCCAGTACTTC.

This clonotype has at least ten counts. V and J are TRBV12-3 or TRBV12-4 and TRBJ2-1; 8 nucleotides match TRBD2. V lost 1 base to trimming and J lost 7 bases; unmatched junction nucleotides: 3. CDR3 size: 14 residues. CDR3 in DNA: TGTGCCAGCAGTTTAGTTAGCGGGAAAAATGAGCAGTTCTTC. It encodes CASSLVSGKNEQFF.

This clonotype has at least ten counts. J is TRBJ1-2 and V is TRBV19; 8 bases are shared with TRBD1. The V gene's germline CDR1 is LNHDA and CDR2 SQIVND (reference sequence). With V trimmed by 3 bases and J by 3 bases, 6 bases remained unmatched. The CDR3 consists of 15 residues. CDR3 sequence reads: CASSMETGAHYGYTF. CDR3 DNA sequence: TGTGCCAGTAGTATGGAGACAGGGGCGCACTATGGCTACACCTTC. The whole variable domain, filled in from reference TRBV19 and TRBJ1-2, reads DGGITQSPKYLFRKEGQNVTLSCEQNLNHDAMYWYRQDPGQGLRLIYYSQIVNDFQKGDIAEGYSVSREKKESFPLTVTSAQKNPTAFYLCASSMETGAHYGYTFGSGTRLTVV.

This clonotype was observed at least ten times. This sequence joins TRBV7-3 and TRBJ2-1, with 11 nucleotides matching TRBD2. This CDR3 is built from 15 residues. The germline CDR1 and CDR2 sequences are SGHTA and FQGTGA. Germline trimming cut 3 bases from V and 7 bases from J; bases unmatched to any gene: 5. The CDR3 sequence: CASSFSGGAGNEQFF. Here the CDR3 DNA reads TGTGCCAGCAGCTTTAGCGGGGGGGCGGGAAATGAGCAGTTCTTC.

The sample holds many counts of this clonotype. This sequence joins TRBV12-3 or TRBV12-4 and TRBJ2-1; TRBD2 matches 9 bases. This CDR3 is built from 15 residues. J lost 7 bases, V lost 6 bases, and 10 bases had no gene match. This chain's CDR3 is CASSRVAGEVNEQFF. As DNA, the CDR3 is TGTGCCAGCAGCCGTGTAGCGGGAGAAGTTAATGAGCAGTTCTTC.

In this sample, this clonotype turned up many times. The chain couples TRBV7-9 to TRBJ2-5, with D perhaps matching TRBD1 (5 bases). Germline CDR1 reads SEHNR; CDR2 reads FQNEAQ (reference sequence). Trimming shortened V by 4 bases and J by 1 base, and 10 bases separated the two germline ends. The CDR3 is 14 amino acids. The CDR3 sequence is CASSYDRIQETQYF. Written as DNA, the CDR3 is TGTGCCAGCAGCTACGACAGAATCCAAGAGACCCAGTACTTC.

This clonotype occurred many times. CDR3 DNA: TGTGCCAGCAGCAAGGGGGCGCGTACTGAAGCTTTCTTT. Its translation: CASSKGARTEAFF. The V gene is TRBV7-2, the J gene TRBJ1-1, with 7 bases fitting TRBD1. V lost 5 bases to trimming and J lost 5 bases; unmatched junction nucleotides: 5. Germline V lookup: CDR1 SGHTA, CDR2 FQGNSA. The CDR3 is made up of 13 amino acids.

This clonotype was observed at least ten times. The chain recombines TRBV6-1 with TRBJ2-5; 7 positions match TRBD2. From germline, CDR1 is MNHNS and CDR2 SASEGT. J gave up 3 bases and V 7 bases, and 11 bases lay outside the gene matches. The CDR3 length is 15 residues. The chain's CDR3 is CASTLRLAVEETQYF. The CDR3 region has the DNA TGTGCCAGCACTTTACGTCTAGCGGTCGAAGAGACCCAGTACTTC.

This clonotype was counted many times. V usage is TRBV7-8 and J usage is TRBJ2-1; D is undetermined. The V gene's germline CDR1 is SGHVS and CDR2 FQNEAQ. The CDR3 runs 11 residues. V gave up 2 bases and J gave up 9 bases, with 5 bases separating them. The DNA for the CDR3 is TGTGCCAGCAGCTTATTAAGTGAGCAGTTCTTC. The encoded protein is CASSLLSEQFF.

In its sample, this clonotype was seen a few times. The rearrangement uses TRBV12-3 or TRBV12-4 and TRBJ1-2, with 12 bases identical to TRBD1. The trim removed 5 bases at V and 10 bases at J, leaving 5 bases unmatched. This CDR3 has 13 residues. CDR3 bases: TGTGCCAGCAGTACACCGGGACAGGGGGCCTACACCTTC. Protein product: CASSTPGQGAYTF.

This clonotype was observed many times. The chain is built from TRBV6-5 and TRBJ1-4, with D possibly TRBD1 on 6 matching bases. CDR3 size: 15 residues. Germline V gene lookup returns CDR1 MNHEY and CDR2 SVGAGI. V was trimmed by 2 bases and J by 7 bases, leaving 14 bases between them. CDR3: CASSYREQGPEKLFF. The CDR3 nucleotides read TGTGCCAGCAGTTACCGGGAACAGGGACCTGAAAAACTGTTTTTT.

This clonotype was recorded at least ten times. This rearrangement joins TRBV7-3 to TRBJ2-6, with D possibly matching TRBD2 (6 bases). Germline CDR1 SGHTA, CDR2 FQGTGA. This CDR3 is built from 15 residues. Trimming shortened V by 2 bases and J by 4 bases, and 9 bases separated the two germline ends. The CDR3 region has the DNA TGTGCCAGCAGCTTAGGAGGGGCCGGGGCCAACGTCCTGACTTTC. Translated: CASSLGGAGANVLTF.

This clonotype showed up many times. The rearrangement uses TRBV7-9 and TRBJ2-7; 7 nucleotides agree with TRBD1. CDR3 size: 11 residues. The V segment lost 6 bases and the J segment 7 bases; nucleotides outside the gene matches: 3. Germline V gene lookup returns CDR1 SEHNR and CDR2 FQNEAQ (reference sequence). In DNA, the CDR3 is TGTGCCAGCAGTCCGGACAGGGAGCAGTACTTC. This sequence encodes CASSPDREQYF.

This clonotype was detected many times. The CDR3 nucleotides read TGTGCCAGCAGCCAACCTCCGGGGGATCACAATGAGCAGTTCTTC. Translated: CASSQPPGDHNEQFF. The J gene is TRBJ2-1, the V gene TRBV14; D might be TRBD2 (6 bases). This CDR3 contains 15 residues. V was pared by 2 bases and J by 5 bases, with 13 bases between. The germline V gene encodes CDR1 SGHDN and CDR2 FVKESK. The whole variable domain, filled in from reference TRBV14 and TRBJ2-1, reads EAGVTQFPSHSVIEKGQTVTLRCDPISGHDNLYWYRRVMGKEIKFLLHFVKESKQDESGMPNNRFLAERTGGTYSTLKVQPAELEDSGVYFCASSQPPGDHNEQFFGPGTRLTVL.

V usage is TRBV29-1 and J usage is TRBJ2-6; D may be TRBD1 or TRBD2 (5 bases each). Looked up from germline, CDR1 is SQVTM and CDR2 is ANQGSEA. The V end was cut by 6 bases, the J end by 0 bases, with 9 bases between. CDR3 length: 14 amino acids. The CDR3 loop reads CSVGTVSGANVLTF. CDR3 sequence (DNA): TGCAGCGTAGGGACGGTCTCTGGGGCCAACGTCCTGACTTTC. The full variable domain, with the rest looked up from reference TRBV29-1 and TRBJ2-6, is SAVISQKPSRDICQRGTSLTIQCQVDSQVTMMFWYRQQPGQSLTLIATANQGSEATYESGFVIDKFPISRPNLTFSTLTVSNMSPEDSSIYLCSVGTVSGANVLTFGAGSRLTVL.

Only a few counts were recorded for this clonotype. The V call is TRBV6-1, the J call TRBJ2-2; D ambiguous. This CDR3 comprises 13 residues. Trimming removed 4 bases at V and 0 bases at J, with 3 bases between. Germline V CDR1 and CDR2: MNHNS, SASEGT. For the CDR3, the DNA is TGTGCCAGCAGTGCGGCGAACACCGGGGAGCTGTTTTTT. This gives the protein CASSAANTGELFF.

The J gene is TRBJ2-1, the V gene TRBV24-1, with 9 positions matching TRBD2. Losses at the gene ends were 5 bases for V and 4 bases for J; bases not matched to a gene: 5. CDR3 size: 15 residues. CDR1 and CDR2 from the germline V gene are KGHDR and SFDVKD. The CDR3 reads CATSVLTSGYNEQFF. CDR3 nucleotide sequence: TGTGCCACCAGTGTCCTGACTAGCGGTTACAATGAGCAGTTCTTC.

This clonotype was recorded many times. The chain uses TRBV12-3 or TRBV12-4 and TRBJ1-5; D may be TRBD1 (5 bases). This CDR3 region has 13 residues. Trimming stripped 7 bases from V and 6 bases from J, with 13 bases between. CDR3 in DNA: TGTGCCAGCACCCGGGGGGACGGTCAGCCCCAGCATTTT. Its translation is CASTRGDGQPQHF.

This rearrangement joins TRBV20-1 to TRBJ1-1; D gene ambiguous. The CDR3 runs to 10 residues. Germline V CDR1 and CDR2: DFQATT, SNEGSKA (reference sequence). V shed 5 bases and J shed 10 bases, with 11 bases lying between them. The DNA of the CDR3 is TGCAGTGCTGCGCGGGTTTTAGCTTTCTTT. Encoded protein: CSAARVLAFF.

There are many counts of this clonotype. This chain links TRBV5-1 with TRBJ1-1, with D unclear. Germline V gene lookup returns CDR1 SGHRS and CDR2 YFSETQ. The CDR3 has 15 residues. Trimming removed 6 bases at V and 0 bases at J, with 15 bases between. CDR3 in DNA: TGCGCCAGCACCACCTACGGTTTTATGAACACTGAAGCTTTCTTT. Its protein product is CASTTYGFMNTEAFF.

The sample holds a few counts of this clonotype. The gene calls are TRBV24-1 and TRBJ2-2, with D possibly TRBD1 on 6 matching bases. The CDR3 loop spans 16 amino acids. Trimming took off 5 bases at V and 4 bases at J, with 16 bases between the two ends. CDR1 KGHDR and CDR2 SFDVKD come from the germline V gene. In nucleotides, the CDR3 is TGTGCCACCAGTGGGGAAGGGGGTTATAGCACCGGGGAGCTGTTTTTT. Translation gives CATSGEGGYSTGELFF.

The gene calls are TRBV2 and TRBJ1-1; 7 bases match TRBD1. Germline assignment: CDR1 SNHLY and CDR2 FYNNEI. The V and J ends lost 8 bases and 1 base, in that order; junction bases with no gene match: 4. There are 13 residues in the CDR3. CDR3 coding DNA: TGTGCCAGCGGGGACAGCAGGAACACTGAAGCTTTCTTT. Protein: CASGDSRNTEAFF.

This clonotype was observed a few times. The CDR3: CATSRDGGQPQHF. The CDR3 bases are TGTGCCACCAGCAGAGATGGAGGTCAGCCCCAGCATTTT. The chain carries TRBV15 and TRBJ1-5; D call uncertain. V was pared by 0 bases and J by 6 bases, with 6 bases between. Looked up from germline, CDR1 is LNHNV and CDR2 is YYDKDF (reference sequence). This CDR3 spans 13 amino acids.

This clonotype appeared many times. This rearrangement joins TRBV10-3 to TRBJ2-7; 7 nucleotides agree with TRBD2. The V segment lost 0 bases and the J segment 7 bases; nucleotides outside the gene matches: 6. This CDR3 has 14 residues. Germline-derived CDR1 and CDR2 are ENHRY and SYGVKD. The CDR3 spells CAISESRERGEQYF. CDR3 DNA: TGTGCCATCAGTGAGTCGCGGGAGCGCGGAGAGCAGTACTTC.

Ten or more counts support this clonotype. The CDR3 loop reads CASSFYRILAGNTIYF. Here the CDR3 DNA reads TGTGCCAGCAGCTTCTACAGGATTTTAGCCGGAAACACCATATATTTT. The chain combines TRBV7-6 with TRBJ1-3; weak D call: TRBD1 (5 bases). The CDR3 has 16 residues. CDR1 is SGHVS, CDR2 FNYEAQ, per germline. V was trimmed by 3 bases and J by 4 bases, leaving 16 bases between them.

This clonotype was counted many times. This chain uses TRBV19 with TRBJ1-1; possible D gene TRBD1, 6 bases. The germline gives CDR1 LNHDA, CDR2 SQIVND (reference sequence). CDR3 length: 19 amino acids. The V gene lost 4 bases and the J gene lost 0 bases, with 24 bases spanning the gap. CDR3 sequence reads: CASSKGVGDPLKMNTEAFF. As DNA, the CDR3 is TGTGCCAGTAGTAAGGGGGTCGGGGATCCCTTGAAGATGAACACTGAAGCTTTCTTT.

The chain links TRBV14 to TRBJ1-6; 7 nucleotides align to TRBD1. Germline V CDR1 and CDR2: SGHDN, FVKESK. The V and J ends lost 5 bases and 10 bases, in that order; junction bases with no gene match: 8. The CDR3 is 14 amino acids. CDR3 DNA: TGTGCCAGCAGCTTAACAGGGGAGCGATCACCCCTCCACTTT. It codes for CASSLTGERSPLHF.

This clonotype was recorded many times. V gene TRBV14 combines with J gene TRBJ1-1, with D maybe TRBD1 (5 bases). Germline V lookup: CDR1 SGHDN, CDR2 FVKESK. Trimming removed 1 base from V and 4 bases from J, with 16 bases in between. The CDR3 runs 16 residues. CDR3 sequence (DNA): TGTGCCAGCAGCCAAGCAAGGGGTTTAGTGGCCACTGAAGCTTTCTTT. Its translation: CASSQARGLVATEAFF.

This clonotype was observed a handful of times. The chain uses TRBV6-6 and TRBJ2-1; D call uncertain. The V end lost 4 bases, the J end lost 0 bases, and 10 bases lay between the germline ends. CDR3 length: 15 amino acids. From germline, CDR1 is MNHNY and CDR2 SVGAGI (reference sequence). The CDR3 nucleotides are TGTGCCAGCAGTTCGCGTCAAAGCTCCTACAATGAGCAGTTCTTC. Translation: CASSSRQSSYNEQFF.

For this clonotype: A read error may account for a junction end that differs from germline. The chain carries TRBV6-5 and TRBJ1-1; D ambiguous. The CDR3 length is 14 residues. Germline V gene sequence: CDR1 MNHEY, CDR2 SVGAGI. In DNA, the CDR3 is TGTGCCAGCAGTTATTGGGGAGGGAACTCTGAAGCTTTCTTT. Its protein is CASSYWGGNSEAFF.